The 8 T cell receptor beta chains listed next were all sequenced from one sample in a study of cytomegalovirus exposure and HLA in healthy donors. Use of 60 Vbeta and 13 Jbeta primers characterized the PCR. Libraries were prepared by immunoSEQ multiplex PCR; TCRdb keeps only in-frame clonotypes and omits some of them. The sample records some 190,000 clones, 65% to 85% being singletons. Material: PBMCs. The receptor set was obtained from a middle-aged man in good health and CMV-seropositive.

V and J are TRBV28 and TRBJ1-6; D gene ambiguous. The CDR3 has 12 residues. Looked up from germline, CDR1 is MDHEN and CDR2 is SYDVKM. V shed 1 base and J shed 12 bases, with 7 bases lying between them. CDR3 sequence (DNA): TGTGCCAGCAGTTTATCCTCCGGACCCCTCCACTTT. It yields the protein CASSLSSGPLHF. The entire variable domain, with the rest obtained from reference TRBV28 and TRBJ1-6, is as follows: DVKVTQSSRYLVKRTGEKVFLECVQDMDHENMFWYRQDPGLGLRLIYFSYDVKMKEKGDIPEGYSVSREKKERFSLILESASTNQTSMYLCASSLSSGPLHFGNGTRLTVT.

The chain recombines TRBV5-1 with TRBJ1-6, with no clear D. Germline values: CDR1 SGHRS, CDR2 YFSETQ. This CDR3 contains 15 residues. Trimming removed 2 bases at V and 7 bases at J, with 13 bases between. The CDR3 bases are TGCGCCAGCAGCTTAAGGCGGGGAAGAAATTCACCCCTCCACTTT. Amino acids: CASSLRRGRNSPLHF. The full variable domain, its missing parts supplied by reference TRBV5-1 and TRBJ1-6, is KAGVTQTPRYLIKTRGQQVTLSCSPISGHRSVSWYQQTPGQGLQFLFEYFSETQRNKGNFPGRFSGRQFSNSRSEMNVSTLELGDSALYLCASSLRRGRNSPLHFGNGTRLTVT.

This sequence joins TRBV7-9 and TRBJ1-2; 7 bases align to TRBD1. The CDR3 is 13 amino acids. Trimming cost V 3 bases and J 4 bases; bases outside gene matches: 2. Germline CDR1 SEHNR, CDR2 FQNEAQ (reference sequence). This CDR3 reads CASSLGDSYGYTF. In nucleotides, the CDR3 is TGTGCCAGCAGCTTGGGGGACAGCTATGGCTACACCTTC.

About this clone itself: A junction boundary mismatches the germline segment, possibly from a read error. This chain joins TRBV9 and TRBJ2-6, with D tentatively TRBD1 (6 bases). This CDR3 spans 17 amino acids. CDR1 and CDR2 from the germline V gene are SGDLS and YYNGEE. CDR3 residues: CASSVDGGSSGANVLIF. CDR3 coding DNA: TGTGCCAGCAGCGTAGATGGGGGCTCCTCTGGGGCCAACGTCCTGATTTTC.

This clone was observed a single time. The chain has TRBV5-8 and TRBJ2-5; D possibly corresponds to TRBD1 (6 bases). V lost 0 bases, J lost 0 bases, and 12 bases lay in between. CDR1 is SGHTS, CDR2 YDEGEE, per germline. CDR3 size: 16 residues. Here the CDR3 DNA reads TGTGCCAGCAGCTTGGAAGGACAGTTGTACCAAGAGACCCAGTACTTC. This translates into CASSLEGQLYQETQYF.

On this clone: Other DNA sequences in the sample encode the same CDR3. The CDR3 is CASTRGGELFF. In DNA form, the CDR3 reads TGTGCCAGCACCCGAGGGGGGGAGCTGTTTTTT. V gene TRBV2 combines with J gene TRBJ2-2; possibly TRBD2 for D (5 bases). Germline assignment: CDR1 SNHLY and CDR2 FYNNEI. Trimming took 7 bases from V and 8 from J, leaving 8 bases between them. The CDR3 totals 11 residues.

To note about this clone: This sample also contains other DNA sequences that code for the same CDR3. V and J are TRBV19 and TRBJ1-3; no clear D gene. This CDR3 spans 14 amino acids. The V end lost 2 bases, the J end lost 2 bases, and 7 bases lay between the germline ends. Germline CDR1 reads LNHDA; CDR2 reads SQIVND (reference sequence). CDR3 bases: TGTGCCAGTAGTATACGAGGGCCTGGAAACACCATATATTTT. It is translated as CASSIRGPGNTIYF.

V gene TRBV9 combines with J gene TRBJ1-5, with D possibly TRBD1 on 6 matching bases. Between the trimmed V and J ends, which lost 3 bases and 4 bases, there was a span of 11 bases. CDR3 length: 14 amino acids. In germline, CDR1 is SGDLS, CDR2 YYNGEE. Here the CDR3 reads CASSAGGRNQPQHF. CDR3 nucleotide sequence: TGTGCCAGCAGCGCCGGGGGGCGGAATCAGCCCCAGCATTTT.